These T cell receptor beta chains were read from a single sample in a study of T cell responses to AZD1222 COVID-19 vaccine. Data came from immunoSEQ multiplex PCR; TCRdb stores just in-frame clones and leaves some out. Of 60,000 to 100,000 clones in the sample, approximately 90% were seen once. The sequencing used peripheral blood, collected on day 0 of MenACWY control vaccination. Receptor source: an adult in good health. The CDR3 runs from the conserved cysteine through the conserved F or W. A D gene is named only where the DNA matches it firmly. Clone sizes are given selectively: once, few, many, or a class where the clone is expanded.

TRBJ1-1 | TRBV10-3 | TRBD1 | . | 15 | CAIRPTGGLNTEAFF | TGTGCCATCAGACCGACAGGGGGCCTGAACACTGAAGCTTTCTTT
TRBJ1-5 | TRBV19 | . | . | 15 | CASSLPGIGNQPQHF | TGTGCCAGTAGTCTCCCGGGGATCGGCAATCAGCCCCAGCATTTT
TRBJ2-5 | TRBV29-1 | . | . | 14 | CSVEGRASGETQYF | TGCAGCGTTGAGGGTCGGGCATCCGGAGAGACCCAGTACTTC
TRBJ2-2 | TRBV6-5 | . | . | 12 | CASSPQTGELFF | TGTGCCAGCAGTCCCCAGACCGGGGAGCTGTTTTTT
TRBJ2-7 | TRBV29-1 | . | . | 13 | CSVGRTGSYEQYF | TGCAGCGTGGGGAGGACAGGAAGCTACGAGCAGTACTTC
TRBJ2-5 | TRBV6-1 | TRBD2 | . | 13 | CASSEAVLLAGDF | TGTGCCAGCAGTGAAGCCGTGTTATTAGCGGGAGACTTC
TRBJ2-3 | TRBV3-1/TRBV3-2 | . | . | 15 | CASSREGGRSDTQYF | TGTGCCAGCAGCCGAGAGGGGGGGCGTTCAGATACGCAGTATTTT
TRBJ1-2 | TRBV12-3/TRBV12-4 | . | . | 12 | CASSPRDYGYTF | TGTGCCAGCAGTCCCCGGGACTATGGCTACACCTTC
TRBJ2-3 | TRBV6-5 | . | . | 14 | CASSYGGNTDTQYF | TGTGCCAGCAGTTACGGGGGTAACACAGATACGCAGTATTTT
TRBJ1-2 | TRBV6-6 | TRBD1 | . | 16 | CASSFPGQGSYYGYTF | TGTGCCAGCAGTTTCCCGGGACAGGGTTCGTACTATGGCTACACCTTC
TRBJ2-3 | TRBV11-2 | . | . | 16 | CASSLFQDLNTDTQYF | TGTGCCAGCAGCTTATTTCAGGACTTAAACACAGATACGCAGTATTTT
TRBJ1-2 | TRBV12-3/TRBV12-4 | . | . | 13 | CASSLGGSSGYTF | TGTGCCAGCAGCCTAGGGGGGAGTAGTGGCTACACCTTC
TRBJ2-7 | TRBV2 | TRBD2 | . | 14 | CASSSSSGTYEQYF | TGTGCCAGCAGTTCGTCTAGCGGAACTTACGAGCAGTACTTC
TRBJ1-1 | TRBV29-1 | . | . | 11 | CSVDRGSEAFF | TGCAGCGTTGATCGGGGTTCTGAAGCTTTCTTT
TRBJ1-1 | TRBV3-1/TRBV3-2 | . | . | 15 | CASSQTVGVQAEAFF | TGTGCCAGCAGCCAGACAGTAGGAGTACAGGCTGAAGCTTTCTTT
TRBJ1-2 | TRBV27 | TRBD1 | . | 14 | CASRTGQGDYGYTF | TGTGCCAGCAGGACAGGACAGGGAGACTATGGCTACACCTTC
TRBJ2-1 | TRBV5-1 | . | . | 15 | CASRRDGTSDNEQFF | TGCGCCAGCAGACGGGACGGGACAAGCGACAATGAGCAGTTCTTC
TRBJ2-7 | TRBV3-1/TRBV3-2 | . | . | 14 | CASSQVGHSYEQYF | TGTGCCAGCAGCCAAGTCGGGCATAGCTACGAGCAGTACTTC
TRBJ2-2 | TRBV28 | . | once | 14 | CASSNQLNTGELFF | TGTGCCAGCAGTAACCAGCTCAACACCGGGGAGCTGTTTTTT
TRBJ2-2 | TRBV27 | TRBD1 | . | 16 | CASSLSPGQYTGELFF | TGTGCCAGCAGTTTATCACCGGGACAGTACACCGGGGAGCTGTTTTTT
TRBJ1-1 | TRBV5-1 | . | . | 14 | CASSFAARNTEAFF | TGCGCCAGCAGCTTCGCAGCGAGAAACACTGAAGCTTTCTTT
TRBJ1-1 | TRBV11-3 | . | . | 12 | CASSLGRAEAFF | TGTGCCAGCAGCTTAGGCAGGGCTGAAGCTTTCTTT
TRBJ2-3 | TRBV3-1/TRBV3-2 | TRBD2 | . | 18 | CASSPRGLAGAGTDTQYF | TGTGCCAGCAGCCCACGGGGACTAGCGGGAGCAGGCACAGATACGCAGTATTTT
TRBJ1-1 | TRBV6-5 | . | . | 14 | CASRFEAANTEAFF | TGTGCCAGCAGATTTGAGGCGGCGAACACTGAAGCTTTCTTT
TRBJ1-1 | TRBV7-2 | . | . | 16 | CASSSSGAGWPTEAFF | TGTGCCAGCAGCTCCTCAGGCGCAGGGTGGCCAACTGAAGCTTTCTTT
TRBJ2-5 | TRBV7-2 | . | . | 14 | CASSLTRGKETQYF | TGTGCCAGCAGCTTAACCCGGGGAAAAGAGACCCAGTACTTC
TRBJ2-1 | TRBV28 | TRBD1 | . | 12 | CASRTGAPDQFF | TGTGCCAGCAGGACAGGGGCCCCTGATCAGTTCTTC
TRBJ2-1 | TRBV4-3 | . | . | 14 | CASSQDYGRPNWFF | TGCGCCAGCAGCCAAGATTACGGCAGGCCTAACTGGTTCTTC
TRBJ2-2 | TRBV9 | TRBD2 | once | 16 | CASSERAGVGTGELFF | TGTGCCAGCAGCGAAAGAGCGGGAGTGGGTACCGGGGAGCTGTTTTTT
TRBJ1-2 | TRBV5-6 | TRBD1 | . | 15 | CASSPGQGSYYGYTF | TGTGCCAGCAGCCCGGGACAGGGGTCTTACTATGGCTACACCTTC
TRBJ1-1 | TRBV20-1 | . | once | 11 | CSARPPYEAFF | TGCAGTGCTAGACCCCCCTATGAAGCTTTCTTT
TRBJ2-7 | TRBV28 | . | . | 15 | CASSLAQGGRDEQYF | TGTGCCAGCAGTTTAGCCCAGGGAGGTCGTGACGAGCAGTACTTC
TRBJ2-2 | TRBV10-3 | . | . | 13 | CAISEWNTGELFF | TGTGCCATCAGTGAGTGGAACACCGGGGAGCTGTTTTTT
TRBJ2-2 | TRBV9 | TRBD2 | . | 17 | CASSGGLAGGSVGELFF | TGTGCCAGCAGCGGGGGACTAGCGGGCGGGTCGGTCGGGGAGCTGTTTTTT
TRBJ2-2 | TRBV7-2 | . | . | 14 | CASSQQGNTGELFF | TGTGCCAGCAGCCAACAGGGAAACACCGGGGAGCTGTTTTTT
TRBJ2-7 | TRBV28 | . | . | 17 | CASSLDRQITIDNEQYF | TGTGCCAGCAGTTTAGACAGGCAGATTACTATCGATAACGAGCAGTACTTC
TRBJ1-4 | TRBV3-1/TRBV3-2 | . | . | 15 | CASSPQGRAGEKLFF | TGTGCCAGCAGCCCTCAGGGCAGGGCAGGGGAAAAACTGTTTTTT
TRBJ2-3 | TRBV7-9 | . | . | 13 | CASSLARTDTQYF | TGTGCCAGCAGCTTAGCCCGCACAGATACGCAGTATTTT
TRBJ1-3 | TRBV6-5 | . | . | 15 | CASSPTKSSGNTIYF | TGTGCCAGCAGTCCCACAAAAAGCTCTGGAAACACCATATATTTT
TRBJ1-5 | TRBV30 | . | . | 15 | CAWSLGHLGDQPQHF | TGTGCCTGGAGTCTCGGACACCTCGGGGATCAGCCCCAGCATTTT
TRBJ1-2 | TRBV7-3 | TRBD1 | . | 14 | CASSLSGTGAGYTF | TGTGCCAGCAGCTTATCAGGGACAGGGGCTGGCTACACCTTC
TRBJ2-7 | TRBV11-2 | . | . | 19 | CASSLGPRAIQDGAYEQYF | TGTGCCAGCAGCTTAGGCCCTAGGGCGATCCAGGACGGGGCCTACGAGCAGTACTTC
TRBJ1-5 | TRBV28 | . | . | 14 | CASSLLGRDQPQHF | TGTGCCAGCAGTTTATTAGGGAGGGATCAGCCCCAGCATTTT
TRBJ1-5 | TRBV6-4 | TRBD1 | . | 18 | CASSEKKTDRGGNQPQHF | TGTGCCAGCAGTGAGAAAAAGACGGACAGGGGTGGCAATCAGCCCCAGCATTTT
TRBJ2-3 | TRBV9 | . | . | 16 | CASSVVGGGGIDTQYF | TGTGCCAGCAGCGTAGTAGGGGGCGGCGGGATAGATACGCAGTATTTT